One sample yielded the 22 T cell receptor beta chains listed below, sequenced in a study of PD-1 blockade in classical Hodgkin lymphoma. No patient escaped relapse after autologous stem cell transplantation, and brentuximab vedotin exposure varied. The assay was immunoSEQ multiplex PCR, and TCRdb's table has in-frame clones only and misses some. This sample has about 93,000 clones, with around nine tenths found just once. This specimen consisted of peripheral blood mononuclear cells (PBMCs), obtained before the second cycle of nivolumab. These receptors all come from a human donor with classical Hodgkin lymphoma.

This chain connects TRBV27 to TRBJ1-2; weak D call: TRBD1 (5 bases). The CDR3 has 15 residues. Germline V gene sequence: CDR1 MNHEY, CDR2 SMNVEV (reference sequence). Trimming left V 6 bases short and J 8 bases short, with 22 bases between. In DNA form, the CDR3 reads TGTGCCAGCAGCATAGGAGCAGGGTATTCGCGGGGCTACACCTTC. It encodes CASSIGAGYSRGYTF.

The chain employs TRBV9 and TRBJ2-7, with 9 bases fitting TRBD2. V shed 0 bases, J shed 2 bases, and the junction held 3 bases outside the gene matches. Germline assignment: CDR1 SGDLS and CDR2 YYNGEE. The CDR3 is 15 amino acids. The CDR3 region has the DNA TGTGCCAGCAGCGTAGATGCGGGAGGGCCCTACGAGCAGTACTTC. Amino acids: CASSVDAGGPYEQYF. The variable domain in full, with the rest retrieved from reference TRBV9 and TRBJ2-7, is DSGVTQTPKHLITATGQRVTLRCSPRSGDLSVYWYQQSLDQGLQFLIQYYNGEERAKGNILERFSAQQFPDLHSELNLSSLELGDSALYFCASSVDAGGPYEQYFGPGTRLTVT.

The chain recombines TRBV9 with TRBJ2-2; D uncertain. Trimming removed 4 bases at V and 6 bases at J, with 10 bases between. CDR1 and CDR2 (germline): SGDLS, YYNGEE. This CDR3 region has 13 residues. The CDR3 protein is CASSPSLAGELFF. CDR3 sequence (DNA): TGTGCCAGCAGCCCCTCGCTGGCCGGGGAGCTGTTTTTT. The variable domain in full, with the rest retrieved from reference TRBV9 and TRBJ2-2, is DSGVTQTPKHLITATGQRVTLRCSPRSGDLSVYWYQQSLDQGLQFLIQYYNGEERAKGNILERFSAQQFPDLHSELNLSSLELGDSALYFCASSPSLAGELFFGEGSRLTVL.

The J gene is TRBJ1-1, the V gene TRBV19, with 7 bases matching TRBD1. There are 15 residues in the CDR3. Germline-derived CDR1 and CDR2 are LNHDA and SQIVND (reference sequence). The ends lost 6 bases at V and 7 bases at J; junction bases unmatched: 14. DNA of the CDR3: TGTGCCAGTAGGAGCAATGCCGACAGGGAGGGTGAAGCTTTCTTT. It codes for CASRSNADREGEAFF.

The chain joins TRBV28 to TRBJ1-1; D call uncertain. V dropped 3 bases and J dropped 4 bases, with 9 bases sitting between them. The CDR3 extends over 13 amino acids. The germline V gene encodes CDR1 MDHEN and CDR2 SYDVKM. DNA of the CDR3: TGTGCCAGCAGTTTTCCCTCCGCCACTGAAGCTTTCTTT. This encodes CASSFPSATEAFF.

This clone was seen a single time. This chain uses TRBV2 with TRBJ1-2; 11 bases fit TRBD1. Germline V gene lookup returns CDR1 SNHLY and CDR2 FYNNEI. CDR3 size: 16 residues. Losses at the gene ends were 2 bases for V and 1 base for J; bases not matched to a gene: 3. In DNA form, the CDR3 reads TGTGCCAGCAGTGAAAGGGGGACAGGGGGTAACTATGGCTACACCTTC. Translated: CASSERGTGGNYGYTF.

The rearrangement links TRBV19 to TRBJ2-5, with 14 bases lining up with TRBD2. J gave up 2 bases and V 3 bases, and 2 bases lay outside the gene matches. CDR3 length: 16 residues. The germline V gene encodes CDR1 LNHDA and CDR2 SQIVND (reference sequence). The CDR3 DNA reads as TGTGCCAGTAGTATCGGGACTAGCGGGAGACAAGAGACCCAGTACTTC. Its translation: CASSIGTSGRQETQYF.

The chain is built from TRBV7-3 and TRBJ2-2; 8 positions agree with TRBD1. The J segment lost 3 bases and the V segment lost 2 bases, leaving 8 bases of the junction unmatched. This CDR3 is built from 17 residues. Germline CDR1 and CDR2: SGHTA and FQGTGA. CDR3 DNA sequence: TGTGCCAGCAGCTTACTTCAGGGGGCCCCTTACACCGGGGAGCTGTTTTTT. Translating gives CASSLLQGAPYTGELFF.

V usage is TRBV2 and J usage is TRBJ2-3; unclear D gene. Germline V gene sequence: CDR1 SNHLY, CDR2 FYNNEI. V lost 6 bases, J lost 1 base, and 14 bases lay in between. This CDR3 has 15 residues. CDR3 DNA sequence: TGTGCCAGCAGGGCATACCCAGAGGGCACAGATACGCAGTATTTT. Its translation is CASRAYPEGTDTQYF.

The chain employs TRBV10-3 and TRBJ1-2, with TRBD1 matching 8 bases. With 6 bases clipped from V and 5 bases from J, the junction kept 11 bases outside the gene matches. The length of the CDR3 is 15 residues. Germline V gene data show CDR1 as ENHRY and CDR2 as SYGVKD. The CDR3 coding sequence is TGTGCCATCAGACGGGACAGGAGCGGGTCTTATGGCTACACCTTC. It codes for CAIRRDRSGSYGYTF.

This rearrangement joins TRBV29-1 to TRBJ1-2, with a tentative D call TRBD1 (5 bases). In germline, CDR1 is SQVTM, CDR2 ANQGSEA. The CDR3 has 11 residues. V was shortened by 2 bases and J by 8 bases, with 9 bases between the two germline ends. CDR3 sequence reads: CSVERGVGYTF. In nucleotides, the CDR3 is TGCAGCGTTGAAAGAGGGGTCGGCTACACCTTC. Complete variable domain (other parts from reference TRBV29-1 and TRBJ1-2): SAVISQKPSRDICQRGTSLTIQCQVDSQVTMMFWYRQQPGQSLTLIATANQGSEATYESGFVIDKFPISRPNLTFSTLTVSNMSPEDSSIYLCSVERGVGYTFGSGTRLTVV.

This rearrangement joins TRBV7-6 to TRBJ1-2, with 9 bases aligning to TRBD1. The CDR3 covers 18 residues. Germline V CDR1 and CDR2: SGHVS, FNYEAQ. J gave up 1 base and V 4 bases, and 13 bases lay outside the gene matches. The CDR3 is CASSSIKPDRGDNYGYTF. CDR3 DNA: TGTGCCAGCAGCTCGATCAAACCGGACAGGGGCGATAACTATGGCTACACCTTC.

This clone was seen a few times. V is TRBV18 and J is TRBJ2-7; TRBD2 matches at 13 bases. This CDR3 contains 16 residues. The junction had 8 bases not matched to a gene; V was cut back by 2 bases and J by 7 bases. Germline CDR1 KGHSH, CDR2 LQKENI. CDR3 sequence (DNA): TGTGCCAGCTCACCAACTAGCGGGAGGGCCCTCGGGGAGCAGTACTTC. As protein: CASSPTSGRALGEQYF.

The genes are TRBV5-1 and TRBJ2-2; maybe TRBD2 (5 bases). Deletions cut 0 bases from V and 6 bases from J, with 15 bases between. Per the germline V gene, CDR1 is SGHRS and CDR2 is YFSETQ. This CDR3 contains 16 residues. The CDR3: CASSLGAPRGSGELFF. The CDR3 DNA follows: TGCGCCAGCAGCTTGGGGGCGCCCAGAGGGTCCGGGGAGCTGTTTTTT.

The rearrangement links TRBV7-2 to TRBJ2-5, with 13 positions matching TRBD2. Germline values: CDR1 SGHTA, CDR2 FQGNSA. The J segment lost 9 bases and the V segment lost 2 bases, leaving 9 bases of the junction unmatched. The CDR3 is 16 residues long. CDR3 in amino acids: CASSLRPGLAGWSQYF. In nucleotides, the CDR3 is TGTGCCAGCAGCTTAAGGCCGGGACTAGCGGGATGGTCCCAGTACTTC.

Only one count was recorded for this clone. The V and J genes are TRBV18 and TRBJ2-7; the D gene could be TRBD1 or TRBD2 (5 bases each). Between the trimmed V and J ends, which lost 5 bases and 3 bases, there was a span of 14 bases. Germline V gives CDR1 KGHSH, CDR2 LQKENI. This CDR3 contains 14 residues. The CDR3 nucleotides read TGTGCCAGCTCAAGATCCGGGACGAACTACGAGCAGTACTTC. It translates to CASSRSGTNYEQYF.

V gene TRBV18 combines with J gene TRBJ2-7; the match to TRBD1 covers 9 bases. V shed 3 bases and J 2 bases; nucleotides not matched to a gene: 5. CDR1 is KGHSH, CDR2 LQKENI, per germline. The CDR3 covers 15 residues. This CDR3 is CASSPGTGSTYEQYF. The CDR3 DNA is TGTGCCAGCTCACCCGGGACAGGGAGCACCTACGAGCAGTACTTC. Full variable domain (outside the CDR3, taken from reference TRBV18 and TRBJ2-7): NAGVMQNPRHLVRRRGQEARLRCSPMKGHSHVYWYRQLPEEGLKFMVYLQKENIIDESGMPKERFSAEFPKEGPSILRIQQVVRGDSAAYFCASSPGTGSTYEQYFGPGTRLTVT.

The V call is TRBV11-2, the J call TRBJ2-7, with D possibly TRBD2 on 6 matching bases. This CDR3 has 12 residues. Trimming left V 8 bases short and J 3 bases short, with 11 bases between. CDR1 and CDR2 (germline): SGHAT, FQNNGV. The DNA for the CDR3 is TGTGCCAGCGGCCGGGGGTTCTACGAGCAGTACTTC. Translated: CASGRGFYEQYF.

The rearrangement joins TRBV28 to TRBJ1-1; TRBD1 matches at 8 bases. The CDR3 totals 14 residues. Germline CDR1 is MDHEN and CDR2 is SYDVKM. DNA of the CDR3: TGTGCAGTACAGGGGGGTCCTTTGAACACTGAAGCTTTCTTT. Translation gives CAVQGGPLNTEAFF.

The rearrangement joins TRBV6-5 to TRBJ2-7; TRBD1 might be the D (6 bases). The CDR3 spans 15 residues. V lost 2 bases and J lost 0, with 11 bases in between. CDR1 and CDR2 from the germline V gene are MNHEY and SVGAGI. The CDR3 spells CASSYVGARSYEQYF. CDR3 bases: TGTGCCAGCAGTTACGTGGGGGCCCGCTCCTACGAGCAGTACTTC.

The rearrangement joins TRBV18 to TRBJ2-5, with D tentatively TRBD2 (5 bases). The CDR3 extends over 14 amino acids. Germline CDR1 KGHSH, CDR2 LQKENI. The V end lost 3 bases, the J end lost 0 bases, and 8 bases lay between the germline ends. CDR3 protein: CASSPRRDQETQYF. The CDR3 DNA is TGTGCCAGCTCACCGCGGCGGGACCAAGAGACCCAGTACTTC.

CDR3 in amino acids: CASSLQGYGYTF. CDR3 DNA: TGTGCCAGCAGTCTACAGGGTTATGGCTACACCTTC. V and J are TRBV27 and TRBJ1-2, with a possible D match to TRBD1 (6 bases). Germline CDR1 MNHEY, CDR2 SMNVEV (reference sequence). Between the trimmed V and J ends, which lost 5 bases and 5 bases, there was a span of 9 bases. This CDR3 spans 12 amino acids.